Presented here are 25 T cell receptor beta chains from one specimen sequenced in a study of cytomegalovirus exposure and HLA in healthy donors. The PCR employed 60 Vbeta primers together with 13 Jbeta primers. Measured with immunoSEQ multiplex PCR; TCRdb has only the in-frame clones, and not every one. The sample shows tens of thousands of clones, roughly 75% of them seen only once. Sample: PBMCs. All receptors come from a man aged 60 to 75 in good health and CMV-seropositive.

The genes are TRBV11-3 and TRBJ2-7; no reliable D call. The CDR3 spans 12 residues. Germline CDR1 reads SGHNT; CDR2 reads YENEEA. The V and J ends lost 2 bases and 0 bases respectively, with 2 bases between them. CDR3 sequence reads: CASSLHSYEQYF. CDR3 DNA: TGTGCCAGCAGCTTACACTCCTACGAGCAGTACTTC.

V and J are TRBV5-1 and TRBJ2-1, with TRBD2 identical over 8 bases. The CDR3 consists of 14 residues. Germline V gives CDR1 SGHRS, CDR2 YFSETQ. V dropped 4 bases and J dropped 4; count of bases not matched to a gene: 4. In DNA, the CDR3 is TGCGCCAGCAGCCCTAGCGGGCATTACAATGAGCAGTTCTTC. It codes for CASSPSGHYNEQFF.

V gene TRBV7-9 combines with J gene TRBJ1-1, with D perhaps matching TRBD1 (5 bases). Trimming removed 3 bases at V and 7 bases at J, with 12 bases between. The CDR3 runs to 13 residues. Germline V gives CDR1 SEHNR, CDR2 FQNEAQ (reference sequence). The CDR3 region is CASSFVGGFEAFF. CDR3 in DNA: TGTGCCAGCAGCTTTGTGGGGGGATTTGAAGCTTTCTTT.

This sequence joins TRBV19 and TRBJ2-7; D remains ambiguous. CDR1 is LNHDA, CDR2 SQIVND, per germline (reference sequence). V gave up 0 bases and J gave up 3 bases, with 12 bases separating them. The CDR3 consists of 15 residues. The CDR3 nucleotides are TGTGCCAGTAGTATAGACCGTAGCCCGTTCTACGAGCAGTACTTC. This codes for CASSIDRSPFYEQYF.

The chain joins TRBV5-4 to TRBJ2-5; 8 nucleotides line up with TRBD1. Trimming removed 4 bases from V and 5 bases from J; junction bases left unmatched: 7. The germline V gene encodes CDR1 SGHNT and CDR2 YYREEE (reference sequence). CDR3 length: 14 amino acids. The CDR3 loop is CASSGGQALETQYF. The CDR3 coding sequence is TGTGCCAGCAGCGGGGGACAGGCGTTGGAGACCCAGTACTTC.

In this sample, this clone turned up a few times. The genes are TRBV2 and TRBJ2-1, with TRBD2 as a possible D gene (5 bases). Germline V gives CDR1 SNHLY, CDR2 FYNNEI. The CDR3 loop spans 14 amino acids. With 5 bases removed from V and 3 bases from J, the gap between germline ends came to 11 bases. CDR3 sequence (DNA): TGTGCCAGCAGTTTGTCCGGGATCTACAATGAGCAGTTCTTC. It codes for CASSLSGIYNEQFF.

J is TRBJ2-1 and V is TRBV6-4; 7 bases fit TRBD2. Germline V lookup: CDR1 MRHNA, CDR2 SNTAGT. V lost 2 bases to trimming and J lost 6 bases; unmatched junction nucleotides: 7. CDR3 length: 15 residues. The CDR3 region is CASSDGAGRFNEQFF. Written as DNA, the CDR3 is TGTGCCAGCAGTGACGGAGCGGGGCGATTCAATGAGCAGTTCTTC.

The CDR3 reads CASSEMLGRPNSYEQYF. In DNA form, the CDR3 reads TGTGCCAGCAGTGAAATGCTGGGCAGGCCCAACTCCTACGAGCAGTACTTC. This chain connects TRBV6-1 to TRBJ2-7; no clear D. Germline V gene data show CDR1 as MNHNS and CDR2 as SASEGT. V was pared by 2 bases and J by 0 bases, with 17 bases between. This CDR3 is 17 amino acids long.

The chain carries TRBV18 and TRBJ1-2; 7 bases are shared with TRBD1. This CDR3 region has 14 residues. V was clipped by 3 bases and J by 7 bases; unmatched bases: 8. Germline CDR1 and CDR2: KGHSH and LQKENI. The CDR3 protein is CASSPDRSTIGYTF. Here the CDR3 DNA reads TGTGCCAGCTCACCGGACAGGAGCACTATTGGCTACACCTTC.

The chain uses TRBV11-2 and TRBJ1-2; D gene ambiguous. Germline lookup yields CDR1 SGHAT and CDR2 FQNNGV. The CDR3 contains 12 residues. Trimming cost V 4 bases and J 2 bases, with 5 bases left between them. The CDR3 DNA reads TGTGCCAGCAGCTCGGTCAACTATGGCTACACCTTC. Protein: CASSSVNYGYTF. The entire variable domain, with the rest obtained from reference TRBV11-2 and TRBJ1-2, is as follows: EAGVAQSPRYKIIEKRQSVAFWCNPISGHATLYWYQQILGQGPKLLIQFQNNGVVDDSQLPKDRFSAERLKGVDSTLKIQPAKLEDSAVYLCASSSVNYGYTFGSGTRLTVV.

Only a few counts were recorded for this clone. The chain is built from TRBV2 and TRBJ1-2; 7 bases map to TRBD1. Germline V gene lookup returns CDR1 SNHLY and CDR2 FYNNEI. CDR3 size: 14 residues. V shed 9 bases and J 3 bases; nucleotides not matched to a gene: 10. Here the CDR3 DNA reads TGTGCCAGTCAGACAGGGCGGATGGACTATGGCTACACCTTC. This gives the protein CASQTGRMDYGYTF.

The chain links TRBV18 to TRBJ2-4; 8 nucleotides align to TRBD1. Germline CDR1 reads KGHSH; CDR2 reads LQKENI. The CDR3 contains 16 residues. Germline trimming cut 6 bases from V and 1 base from J; bases unmatched to any gene: 8. The CDR3 region is CASSPTGGWAKNIQYF. The CDR3 DNA reads TGTGCCAGCTCCCCAACAGGGGGTTGGGCCAAAAACATTCAGTACTTC.

V gene TRBV2 combines with J gene TRBJ2-1, with D perhaps matching TRBD2 (5 bases). Per germline, CDR1 SNHLY and CDR2 FYNNEI. The CDR3 is 13 residues long. V lost 2 bases and J lost 7, with 9 bases in between. The CDR3 sequence is CASSEWRGNEQFF. The CDR3 nucleotides are TGTGCCAGCAGTGAATGGCGAGGGAATGAGCAGTTCTTC.

This clone has only a few counts. The genes are TRBV5-1 and TRBJ1-5; 9 nucleotides match TRBD1. Germline-derived CDR1 and CDR2 are SGHRS and YFSETQ. V gave up 4 bases and J gave up 8 bases; unmatched junction bases: 10. The CDR3 length is 15 residues. The CDR3 DNA reads TGCGCCAGCAGCCTGAACCCGGGACAGGGCGAGCCCCAGCATTTT. Its translation is CASSLNPGQGEPQHF.

This chain joins TRBV6-6 and TRBJ1-1; D uncertain. Per the germline V gene, CDR1 is MNHNY and CDR2 is SVGAGI (reference sequence). The V gene lost 11 bases and the J gene lost 0 bases, with 13 bases spanning the gap. The length of the CDR3 is 13 residues. The CDR3 DNA sequence: TGTGCCGTCCGAGGTCACATGAACACTGAAGCTTTCTTT. Protein: CAVRGHMNTEAFF.

The CDR3 spells CASRRDFIGPTEAFF. The CDR3 DNA is TGTGCCAGCAGAAGAGACTTCATCGGCCCCACTGAAGCTTTCTTT. The genes are TRBV28 and TRBJ1-1; D uncertain. Trimming took 6 bases from V and 4 from J, leaving 18 bases between them. The CDR3 extends over 15 amino acids. Germline-derived CDR1 and CDR2 are MDHEN and SYDVKM.

V gene TRBV7-8 combines with J gene TRBJ1-2; possibly TRBD1 for D (5 bases). Germline V gene data show CDR1 as SGHVS and CDR2 as FQNEAQ. The CDR3 totals 18 residues. Deletions cut 0 bases from V and 1 base from J, with 18 bases between. The CDR3 DNA follows: TGTGCCAGCAGCTTAGCCCGCCTGAGCAGGGATAGTAACTATGGCTACACCTTC. Amino acids: CASSLARLSRDSNYGYTF.

This chain links TRBV18 with TRBJ2-7, with unresolved D. CDR1 is KGHSH, CDR2 LQKENI, per germline. The CDR3 has 14 residues. The V and J ends lost 0 bases and 3 bases respectively, with 9 bases between them. This CDR3 reads CASSPPDTVYEQYF. CDR3 sequence (DNA): TGTGCCAGCTCACCACCGGATACAGTCTACGAGCAGTACTTC.

The chain is built from TRBV4-1 and TRBJ2-2, with TRBD1 as a possible D gene (5 bases). CDR1 is MGHRA, CDR2 YSYEKL, per germline. CDR3 length equals 12 residues. The V gene lost 10 bases and the J gene lost 6 bases, with 12 bases spanning the gap. CDR3 residues: CATSQGAGELFF. CDR3 bases: TGCGCCACCTCTCAGGGCGCCGGGGAGCTGTTTTTT.

This clone was seen a handful of times. The V call is TRBV6-5, the J call TRBJ1-2, with 7 bases that match TRBD1. The V gene's germline CDR1 is MNHEY and CDR2 SVGAGI. This CDR3 is built from 12 residues. The junction had 4 bases not matched to a gene; V was cut back by 6 bases and J by 6 bases. The CDR3 is CASSSGTDGYTF. CDR3 DNA sequence: TGTGCCAGCAGCTCCGGGACAGATGGCTACACCTTC.

V usage is TRBV19 and J usage is TRBJ1-1; 9 bases fit TRBD1. CDR3 length equals 12 residues. The ends lost 8 bases at V and 4 bases at J; junction bases unmatched: 2. The germline CDR1 and CDR2 sequences are LNHDA and SQIVND (reference sequence). The CDR3 bases are TGTGCCAGTGGGGACAGGGCCACTGAAGCTTTCTTT. Translation gives CASGDRATEAFF. The full variable domain, completed using reference TRBV19 and TRBJ1-1, is DGGITQSPKYLFRKEGQNVTLSCEQNLNHDAMYWYRQDPGQGLRLIYYSQIVNDFQKGDIAEGYSVSREKKESFPLTVTSAQKNPTAFYLCASGDRATEAFFGQGTRLTVV.

V and J are TRBV2 and TRBJ1-6; no clear D. The germline gives CDR1 SNHLY, CDR2 FYNNEI. The V end lost 7 bases, the J end lost 6 bases, and 10 bases lay between the germline ends. The CDR3 extends over 13 amino acids. The CDR3 nucleotides are TGTGCCAGCAACGATGGCCCTAATTCACCCCTCCACTTT. The encoded protein is CASNDGPNSPLHF.

CDR3 sequence (DNA): TGCGCCAGCAGCTCGGTTTTGGAGGCTGAAGCTTTCTTT. It specifies CASSSVLEAEAFF. The chain is built from TRBV5-1 and TRBJ1-1; no clear D gene. The V gene's germline CDR1 is SGHRS and CDR2 YFSETQ. The V and J ends lost 3 bases and 6 bases respectively, with 12 bases between them. The CDR3 has 13 residues.

This clone was seen more than once but under ten times. The chain joins TRBV5-1 to TRBJ2-5, with a tentative D call TRBD2 (6 bases). CDR1 is SGHRS, CDR2 YFSETQ, per germline. The V end lost 0 bases, the J end lost 0 bases, and 9 bases lay between the germline ends. CDR3 length equals 15 residues. The CDR3 DNA reads TGCGCCAGCAGCTTGGACGCGGGACACCAAGAGACCCAGTACTTC. Its protein is CASSLDAGHQETQYF.

CDR3 protein: CASSVGTRDGEQFF. In DNA, the CDR3 is TGTGCCAGCAGCGTCGGGACTCGCGACGGTGAGCAGTTCTTC. The rearrangement links TRBV9 to TRBJ2-1, with a possible D match to TRBD2 (6 bases). The CDR3 spans 14 residues. CDR1 is SGDLS, CDR2 YYNGEE, per germline. V lost 2 bases and J lost 9, with 15 bases in between.